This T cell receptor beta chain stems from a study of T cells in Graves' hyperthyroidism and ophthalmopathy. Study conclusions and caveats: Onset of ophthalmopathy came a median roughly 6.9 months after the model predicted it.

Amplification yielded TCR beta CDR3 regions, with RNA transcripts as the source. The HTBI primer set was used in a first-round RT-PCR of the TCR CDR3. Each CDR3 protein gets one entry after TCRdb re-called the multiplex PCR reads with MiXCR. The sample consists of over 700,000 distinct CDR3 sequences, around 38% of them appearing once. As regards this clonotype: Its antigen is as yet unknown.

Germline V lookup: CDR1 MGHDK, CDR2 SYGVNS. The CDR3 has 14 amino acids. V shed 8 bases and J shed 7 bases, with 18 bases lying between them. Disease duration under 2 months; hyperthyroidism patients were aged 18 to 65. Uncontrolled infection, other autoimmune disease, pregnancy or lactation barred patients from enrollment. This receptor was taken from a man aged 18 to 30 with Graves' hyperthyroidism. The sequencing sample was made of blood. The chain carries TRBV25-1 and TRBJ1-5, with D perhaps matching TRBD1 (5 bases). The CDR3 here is CASLSPGTEQPQHF. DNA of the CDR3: TGTGCCAGCTTAAGCCCAGGGACTGAGCAGCCCCAGCATTTT.